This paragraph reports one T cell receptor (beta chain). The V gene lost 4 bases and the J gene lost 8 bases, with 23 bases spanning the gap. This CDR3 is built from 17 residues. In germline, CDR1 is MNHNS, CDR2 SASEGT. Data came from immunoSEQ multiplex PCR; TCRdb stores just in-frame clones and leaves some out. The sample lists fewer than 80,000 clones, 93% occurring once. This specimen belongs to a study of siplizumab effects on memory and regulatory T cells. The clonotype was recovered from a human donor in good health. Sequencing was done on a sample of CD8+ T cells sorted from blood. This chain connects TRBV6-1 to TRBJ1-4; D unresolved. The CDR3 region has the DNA TGTGCCAGCAGTGCCGACGGGAGATTGGGTCTCTGGGAAAAACTGTTTTTT. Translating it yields CASSADGRLGLWEKLFF.